The rows below give T cell receptor beta chains drawn from one sample of a study of OX40 agonist ivuxolimab in advanced cancers. Sequencing used immunoSEQ multiplex PCR; TCRdb keeps in-frame clones, though not all of them. The data show about 54,000 clones, with more than 85% seen just once and about 1.4% held by the top ten. Sample: CD4+ or CD8+ T cells sorted from blood, taken in a trial of the OX40 agonist ivuxolimab. The source of these receptors is an adult with an advanced solid tumor such as melanoma, head and neck, liver or kidney cancer. Each CDR3 is given with its conserved first and last residue. Expanded clones get a size class; other rows say once, few or many, or leave the size out.

V gene | clone size | CDR3 protein
TRBV6-5 | - | CASRVPSYNEQFF
TRBV11-2 | - | CASSFPWDKDTGELFF
TRBV5-1 | - | CASSLAGQINEKLFF
TRBV4-1 | - | CASSLMLTGNQPQHF
TRBV7-3 | - | CASSATGGNTEAFF
TRBV2 | - | CASSDFFGTDGQPQHF
TRBV7-3 | few | CASSLRRSDTEAFF
TRBV10-3 | - | CAITDRADQPQHF
TRBV5-4 | - | CASSREESYEQYF
TRBV27 | - | CASRSGQGSPLHF
TRBV7-3 | - | CASSLNTQETQYF
TRBV20-1 | - | CSALRYNEQFF
TRBV27 | - | CASKALGGQETQYF
TRBV12-5 | - | CASGLGGLPPLSQETQYF
TRBV5-1 | - | CASSKGLGYEQFF
TRBV9 | - | CASSVAGLAGGELFF
TRBV19 | - | CASSIDNGQGTQFF
TRBV21-1 | - | CATTGRTNYGYTF
TRBV28 | - | CATQGGSSNQPQHF
TRBV6-6 | - | CASSTGRGGQPQHF
TRBV18 | - | CASSLSGPASNQPQHF
TRBV5-1 | - | CASSLAGQGNEKLFF
TRBV15 | - | CATSRGRGLYRTEQYF
TRBV18 | - | CASSPPIRSGEKLFF
TRBV18 | once | CASHRGTNEKLFF
TRBV11-3 | - | CASRRDSYNEQFF
TRBV14 | - | CASSQSGRGRNTEAFF
TRBV2 | - | CASIRPGLTDTQYF
TRBV7-9 | - | CASSPRQGSGELFF
TRBV5-1 | - | CASSFFDEQYF
TRBV5-1 | - | CASSGGTGTYEQYF
TRBV7-9 | - | CASSLNTEAFF
TRBV7-9 | - | CASSLDTQYF
TRBV7-3 | - | CASSPRPGTSDTQYF
TRBV2 | - | CASSETGSGGGNNIQYF
TRBV30 | - | CAWRTSGSIDTQYF
TRBV28 | - | CASTSRDRGTNSPLHF
TRBV9 | - | CASSANEADTQYF
TRBV18 | - | CASSPGAGQGPHGYTF
TRBV10-3 | - | CAIRVGGETEAFF
TRBV7-9 | - | CASSSTGTSNYGYTF
TRBV19 | few | CASRFTGASYEQYF
TRBV5-1 | - | CASSLGNAANTGELFF
TRBV5-1 | - | CASSLASGLGTSEQFF
TRBV15 | - | CATSRGQGNYGYTF
TRBV7-3 | - | CASSLLGFEADTQYF
TRBV11-2 | - | CASSLKVNQPQHF
TRBV7-9 | once | CASSLTAGSPTQYF
TRBV11-2 | - | CASSLVYRVQETQYF
TRBV6-6 | - | CATHSGSYEQYF